This T cell receptor (beta chain) was captured in a study of PD-1 blockade in classical Hodgkin lymphoma. Study findings and constraints: Diminished baseline TCR diversity has been reported in newly diagnosed patients relative to healthy donors.

Every patient had relapsed following autologous stem cell transplantation, and cohorts differed in brentuximab vedotin exposure. To note about this clone: Antigen unknown.

Generated by immunoSEQ multiplex PCR, the TCRdb table keeps only in-frame clones and is missing some. This sample has more than 50,000 clones; over 75% occur once, and the top ten carry roughly 15%. The CDR3 has 15 residues. V shed 2 bases and J shed 0 bases, with 11 bases lying between them. The germline CDR1 and CDR2 sequences are SGHTS and YDEGEE. This clonotype was sampled from a human donor with classical Hodgkin lymphoma. Source: peripheral blood mononuclear cells (PBMCs), taken at baseline. The genes are TRBV5-8 and TRBJ1-2, with D perhaps matching TRBD1 (6 bases). The DNA of the CDR3 is TGTGCCAGCAGCTTAGACAGGACAACTAACTATGGCTACACCTTC. Translating it yields CASSLDRTTNYGYTF.